The text below deals with one T cell receptor beta chain. This clonotype was counted a few times. No cognate antigen has been identified for it. Per-nucleotide qualities are absent, and no much larger clonotype sits a single base away. Every donor in the study was a healthy Caucasian. This sample was taken from a study of identical twins (TCRdb year 2016). Notes on the research overall: To test whether fetal clonotypes persist, this study deep-sequenced TCR alpha and beta repertoires from monozygotic twins, from unrelated adults of various ages, and from cord blood. To rule out contamination, replicate twin experiments were performed at different times with different library preparation protocols. Overall study outcomes, separate from this receptor: In monozygotic twins, recombination models systematically underestimated out-of-frame TCR alpha sharing, but the models matched the sharing seen between unrelated individuals. The excess sharing between twins in beta out-of-frame sequences was weaker because fewer shared sequences reduced the signal-to-noise ratio. Because the same donors could not be followed over many years, the conclusions relied on cross-sectional statistical analysis. Invariant T cells such as MAIT and iNKT could partly confound zero-insertion analyses, though diverse VJ usage argued against this for most clonotypes. Out-of-frame TCR alpha sequences shared between twins showed an excess of low generation-probability sequences compared with coincidental sharing between unrelated individuals. Abundant cord blood beta clonotypes had fewer insertions, young adult naive repertoires showed a similar but weaker trend, and memory repertoires showed no such trend.

The library was produced with 5' RACE. The run used an Illumina HiSeq 2000. A universal primer binding site was introduced by template switching, and a unique molecular identifier was present in the final cDNA, enabling accurate counting of TCR cDNA molecules. First-strand cDNA for TCR alpha and beta chains was synthesized from specific primers in the conserved constant-segment region. To control for contamination, every cDNA library carried two barcodes: a SMART-Mk sample barcode plus Illumina barcodes. TruSeq adapter sequences along with Illumina sample barcodes were introduced in two successive PCR steps. The TCR alpha and beta cDNA libraries were sequenced on the Illumina HiSeq platform using custom primers. Processing in the source paper ran as follows. MiGEC processed the raw reads to extract unique molecular identifiers, while MiXCR was used to determine the CDR3 positions. Recombination models were inferred per individual with the repgenHMM and IGoR tools using an EM algorithm. Shared clonotypes were analyzed with the tcR package in R, and sharing was normalized by the product of cloneset sizes. To study raw recombination without the effects of thymic and clonal selection, out-of-frame nonproductive sequences were analyzed. TCRdb applied fastp at Q25 and MiXCR to the public reads, then kept only in-frame beta chains. All rows with the same CDR3 protein become a single entry with the most common DNA and genes. The V and J calls shown here were made by TCRdb, not taken from the authors' results. In this sample the table shows some 1,600,000 distinct CDR3 sequences, about 31% of which occur a single time. The ten largest clones add up to around 0.25% of the sample.

This receptor was obtained from a newborn girl in good health. Sequencing used cord blood.

The CDR3 region: CASSEDRVPYSNQPQHF. At the DNA level, the sequence is TGTGCCAGCAGTGAGGACAGGGTCCCGTATAGCAATCAGCCCCAGCATTTT. In this chain, TRBV6-2 or TRBV6-3 is recombined with TRBJ1-5, with TRBD1 identical over 8 junction bases. The CDR3 contains 17 residues, cysteine and phenylalanine counted. The kept DNA is CDR3 alone, 51 bases in frame from the first base. The germline V gene specifies MNHEY as CDR1 and SVGEGT as CDR2. Compared with germline, V lacks 5 bases and J lacks 0 bases; bases without a gene match: 9.